This TCR beta chain was recovered during a study of response to subunit inactivated influenza vaccine. Study-wide points: Each seasonal flu vaccination may recruit only limited new T cells, authors suggested.

The CDR3 loop spans 15 amino acids. CDR1 and CDR2 from the germline V gene are SGHKS and YYEKEE (reference sequence). V lost 1 base, J lost 0 bases, and 11 bases lay in between. One entry per CDR3 protein results from TCRdb running MiXCR on the RT-PCR reads. The sample has over 450,000 distinct CDR3 sequences, around 13% seen once. This clonotype was observed a few times. The antigen is unknown. The clonotype was recovered from a man aged 45-60 years who received an inactivated influenza vaccine. The gene calls are TRBV5-5 and TRBJ2-7; TRBD2 is a possible D gene (6 bases). Specimen: PBMCs from blood, collected about 40 days after vaccination. The DNA of the CDR3 is TGTGCCAGCAGCTTGCTCTCCGGGAGCTCCTACGAGCAGTACTTC. It is translated as CASSLLSGSSYEQYF.